The present T cell receptor beta chain was sequenced within a study of blood T cell repertoires in COVID-19. Assay: immunoSEQ multiplex PCR; the TCRdb copy retains only in-frame clones and omits some. The table has about 160,000 clones, roughly 90% seen once. Germline assignment: CDR1 SNHLY and CDR2 FYNNEI. Trimming left V 4 bases short and J 7 bases short, with 13 bases between. The CDR3 runs 13 residues. The sequenced material came from peripheral blood. This chain links TRBV2 with TRBJ1-2; a weak D match, TRBD1 (6 bases). The source of this sequence is a man aged 55 to 70 with active or convalescent COVID-19. The CDR3 coding sequence is TGTGCCAGCAGTGGTCAGGGGTTGGTTGGCTACACCTTC. Protein sequence: CASSGQGLVGYTF.